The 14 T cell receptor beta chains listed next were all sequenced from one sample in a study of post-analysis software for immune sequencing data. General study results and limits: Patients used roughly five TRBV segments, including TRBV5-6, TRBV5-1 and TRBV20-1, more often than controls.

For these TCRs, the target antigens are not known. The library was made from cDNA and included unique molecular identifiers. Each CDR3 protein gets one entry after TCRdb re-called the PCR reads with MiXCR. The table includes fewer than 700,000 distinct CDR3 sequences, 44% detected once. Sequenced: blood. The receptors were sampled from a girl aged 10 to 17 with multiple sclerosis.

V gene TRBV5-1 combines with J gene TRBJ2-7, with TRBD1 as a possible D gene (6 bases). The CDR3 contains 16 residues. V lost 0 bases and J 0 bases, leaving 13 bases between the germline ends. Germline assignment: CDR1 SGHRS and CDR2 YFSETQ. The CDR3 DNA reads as TGCGCCAGCAGCTTGGACTCAGGGGTGAGCTCCTACGAGCAGTACTTC. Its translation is CASSLDSGVSSYEQYF.

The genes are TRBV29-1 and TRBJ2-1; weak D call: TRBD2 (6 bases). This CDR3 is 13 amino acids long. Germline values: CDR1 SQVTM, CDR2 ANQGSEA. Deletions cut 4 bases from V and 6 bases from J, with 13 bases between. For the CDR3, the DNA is TGCAGCGTTGGAGGGGACTTCACCAATGAGCAGTTCTTC. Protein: CSVGGDFTNEQFF.

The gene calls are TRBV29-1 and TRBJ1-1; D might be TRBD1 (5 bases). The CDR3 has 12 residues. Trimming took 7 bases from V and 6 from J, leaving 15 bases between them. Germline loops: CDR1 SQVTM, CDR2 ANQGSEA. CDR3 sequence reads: CSAGPGRAEAFF. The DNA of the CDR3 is TGCAGCGCAGGGCCAGGGAGGGCTGAAGCTTTCTTT.

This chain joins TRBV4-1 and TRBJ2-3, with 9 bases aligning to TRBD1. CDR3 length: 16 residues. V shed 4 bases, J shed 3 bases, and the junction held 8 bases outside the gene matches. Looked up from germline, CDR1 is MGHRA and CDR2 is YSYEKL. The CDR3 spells CASSLTTGQGTDTQYF. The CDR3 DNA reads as TGCGCCAGCAGCCTCACCACCGGACAGGGGACAGATACGCAGTATTTT.

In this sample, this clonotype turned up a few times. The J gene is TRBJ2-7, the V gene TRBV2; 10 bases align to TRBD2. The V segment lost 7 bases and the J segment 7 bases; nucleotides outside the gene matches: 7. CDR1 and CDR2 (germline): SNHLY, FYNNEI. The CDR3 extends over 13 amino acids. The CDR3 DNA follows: TGTGCCAGCATAGCGGGAGGAGATCTTGAGCAGTACTTC. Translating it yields CASIAGGDLEQYF. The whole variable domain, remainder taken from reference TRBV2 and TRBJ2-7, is EPEVTQTPSHQVTQMGQEVILRCVPISNHLYFYWYRQILGQKVEFLVSFYNNEISEKSEIFDDQFSVERPDGSNFTLKIRSTKLEDSAMYFCASIAGGDLEQYFGPGTRLTVT.

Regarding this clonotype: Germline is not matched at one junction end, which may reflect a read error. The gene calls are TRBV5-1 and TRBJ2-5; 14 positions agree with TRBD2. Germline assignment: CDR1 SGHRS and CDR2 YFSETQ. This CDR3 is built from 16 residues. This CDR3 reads CASSPWTSGGQETQHF. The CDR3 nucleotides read TGCGCCAGCAGCCCCTGGACTAGCGGGGGGCAAGAGACCCAGCACTTC.

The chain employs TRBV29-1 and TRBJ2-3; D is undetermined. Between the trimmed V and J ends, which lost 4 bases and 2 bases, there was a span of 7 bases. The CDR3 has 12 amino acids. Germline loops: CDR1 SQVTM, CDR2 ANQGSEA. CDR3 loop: CSVGSDTDTQYF. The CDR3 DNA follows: TGCAGCGTTGGTTCGGACACAGATACGCAGTATTTT.

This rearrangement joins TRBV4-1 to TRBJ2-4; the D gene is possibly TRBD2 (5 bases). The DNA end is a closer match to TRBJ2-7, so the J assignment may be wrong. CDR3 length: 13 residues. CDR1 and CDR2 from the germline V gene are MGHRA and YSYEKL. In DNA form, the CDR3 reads TGCGCCAGCAGCGTCCGGGATGTAAGCGAGCAGTACTTC. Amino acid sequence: CASSVRDVSEQYF.

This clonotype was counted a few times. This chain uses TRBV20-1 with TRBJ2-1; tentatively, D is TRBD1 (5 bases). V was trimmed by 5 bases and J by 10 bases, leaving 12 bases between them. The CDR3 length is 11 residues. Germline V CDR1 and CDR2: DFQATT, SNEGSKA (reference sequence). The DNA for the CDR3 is TGCAGTGCTCGCAGGGATGGCGAGCAGTTCTTC. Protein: CSARRDGEQFF.

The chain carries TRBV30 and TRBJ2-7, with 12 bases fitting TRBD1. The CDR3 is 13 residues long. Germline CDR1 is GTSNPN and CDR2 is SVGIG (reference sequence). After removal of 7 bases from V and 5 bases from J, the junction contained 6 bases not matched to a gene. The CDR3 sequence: CALPGQGANEQYF. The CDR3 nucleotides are TGTGCCTTGCCGGGACAGGGGGCAAACGAGCAGTACTTC.

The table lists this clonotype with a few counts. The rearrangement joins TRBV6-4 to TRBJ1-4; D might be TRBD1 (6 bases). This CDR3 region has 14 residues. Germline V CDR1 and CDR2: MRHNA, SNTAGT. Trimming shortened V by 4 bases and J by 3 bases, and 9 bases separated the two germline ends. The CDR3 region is CASSGGGPNEKLFF. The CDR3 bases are TGTGCCAGCAGTGGAGGGGGTCCTAATGAAAAACTGTTTTTT.

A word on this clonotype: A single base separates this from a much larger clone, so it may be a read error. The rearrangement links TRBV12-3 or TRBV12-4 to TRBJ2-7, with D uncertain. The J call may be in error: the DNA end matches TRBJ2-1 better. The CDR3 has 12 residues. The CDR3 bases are TGTGCCAGCAGTTACGCCTACAATGAGCAGTTCTTC. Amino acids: CASSYAYNEQFF.

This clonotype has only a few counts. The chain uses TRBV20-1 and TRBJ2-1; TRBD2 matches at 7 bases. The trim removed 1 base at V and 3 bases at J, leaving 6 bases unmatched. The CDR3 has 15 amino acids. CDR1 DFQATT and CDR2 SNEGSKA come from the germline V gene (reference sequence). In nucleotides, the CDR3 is TGCAGTGCTAGAGTCAGCGGGATCGGCTACAATGAGCAGTTCTTC. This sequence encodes CSARVSGIGYNEQFF.

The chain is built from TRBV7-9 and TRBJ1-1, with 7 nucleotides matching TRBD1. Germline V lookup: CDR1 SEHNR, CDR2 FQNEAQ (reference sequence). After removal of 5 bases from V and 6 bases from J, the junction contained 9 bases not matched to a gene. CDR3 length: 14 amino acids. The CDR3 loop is CASSAIYRGSEAFF. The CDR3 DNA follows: TGTGCCAGCAGCGCTATCTACAGGGGATCTGAAGCTTTCTTT.